The TCR beta chain described here comes from a study of siplizumab effects on memory and regulatory T cells. Study findings and constraints: Unstimulated subsets contained matches for only a minor fraction of alloreactive clones. Proliferating siplizumab-culture Treg suppressive function went unconfirmed. Greater diversity than memory cells seemed evident in naive T cells, which also appeared to be major alloresponse contributors. Naive versus memory phenotype went unassigned for roughly 75-95% of proliferating CD4+ or CD8+ clones.

Only in-frame clones appear in the TCRdb table, and some are missing; sequencing was by immunoSEQ multiplex PCR. Of 100,000 to 120,000 clones in the sample, just under 95% were seen once. The CDR3 is made up of 15 amino acids. Germline CDR1 is MDHEN and CDR2 is SYDVKM. With 6 bases clipped from V and 2 bases from J, the junction kept 6 bases outside the gene matches. Concerning this clone itself: What it binds is not known.

This receptor was taken from a human donor in good health. J is TRBJ1-5 and V is TRBV28; 8 bases fit TRBD1. The sequencing sample was made of CD4+ T cells sorted from blood. As DNA, the CDR3 is TGTGCCAGCAGCCCGGACAGGGTGGGCAATCAGCCCCAGCATTTT. Protein: CASSPDRVGNQPQHF.